Following are 16 T cell receptor beta chains from one sample sequenced in a study of cytomegalovirus exposure and HLA in healthy donors. 13 Jbeta primers and 60 Vbeta primers were used for the PCR. Profiling relied on immunoSEQ multiplex PCR, and the TCRdb table lists in-frame clones only, not all of them. Here the sample spans some 150,000 clones, more than 60% being singletons. Sequencing used PBMCs. The receptors were sampled from a female donor in good health and CMV-seronegative.

The chain couples TRBV5-1 to TRBJ1-2; TRBD1 aligns across 11 bases. The CDR3 has 15 amino acids. After removal of 5 bases from V and 8 bases from J, the junction contained 11 bases not matched to a gene. Per the germline V gene, CDR1 is SGHRS and CDR2 is YFSETQ. This chain's CDR3 is CASSPDRGPLGGYTF. The CDR3 DNA reads as TGCGCCAGCAGTCCGGACAGGGGGCCCCTTGGAGGCTACACCTTC.

The chain links TRBV19 to TRBJ2-7; no firm D call. Germline V CDR1 and CDR2: LNHDA, SQIVND (reference sequence). V was trimmed by 4 bases and J by 0 bases, leaving 16 bases between them. The CDR3 is made up of 16 amino acids. CDR3 protein: CASSTASAQSSYEQYF. The CDR3 DNA is TGTGCCAGTAGTACCGCGTCGGCACAGAGCTCCTACGAGCAGTACTTC.

V and J are TRBV19 and TRBJ2-2, with D perhaps matching TRBD1 (5 bases). V lost 2 bases to trimming and J lost 6 bases, with 10 bases between them. The CDR3 totals 14 residues. Germline CDR1 LNHDA, CDR2 SQIVND (reference sequence). The CDR3 is CASSISQGAGELFF. Here the CDR3 DNA reads TGTGCCAGTAGTATAAGTCAGGGCGCCGGGGAGCTGTTTTTT.

Of note for this clone: The junction does not match germline at one end; this may be a read error. The CDR3 DNA is TGTGCCAGCCACAACGACAGGGGTGGAAACACTGAAGCTTTTTTT. Amino acid sequence: CASHNDRGGNTEAFF. The V gene is TRBV6-5, the J gene TRBJ1-1, with 8 bases matching TRBD1. The germline gives CDR1 MNHEY, CDR2 SVGAGI. The CDR3 totals 15 residues.

The chain recombines TRBV7-9 with TRBJ2-7, with 9 bases matching TRBD1. V dropped 5 bases and J dropped 7; count of bases not matched to a gene: 6. Germline CDR1 SEHNR, CDR2 FQNEAQ (reference sequence). The CDR3 is 13 amino acids. CDR3: CASSVQGAGEQYF. CDR3 sequence (DNA): TGTGCCAGCAGCGTACAGGGGGCGGGGGAGCAGTACTTC.

The chain carries TRBV28 and TRBJ1-1, with a possible D match to TRBD1 (5 bases). V lost 10 bases to trimming and J lost 4 bases, with 22 bases between them. The germline CDR1 and CDR2 sequences are MDHEN and SYDVKM. CDR3 length: 15 amino acids. DNA for the CDR3: TGTGCCACTAATTCCCCGGGGCGGAGGGTCACTGAAGCTTTCTTT. This translates into CATNSPGRRVTEAFF.

CDR3 bases: TGTGCCAGCAGTGATAAGCTAGCCGTAGATACGCAGTATTTT. It codes for CASSDKLAVDTQYF. This chain connects TRBV25-1 to TRBJ2-3; possibly TRBD2 for D (5 bases). The germline V gene has CDR1 MGHDK and CDR2 SYGVNS. V was trimmed by 3 bases and J by 5 bases, leaving 12 bases between them. The CDR3 totals 14 residues.

The V and J genes are TRBV7-8 and TRBJ1-5; TRBD1 is a possible D gene (5 bases). The CDR3 length is 14 residues. V was clipped by 0 bases and J by 6 bases, with 9 bases between them. Germline-derived CDR1 and CDR2 are SGHVS and FQNEAQ. CDR3 nucleotides: TGTGCCAGCAGCTTAGCGGGACTGATTCAGCCCCAGCATTTT. Translation: CASSLAGLIQPQHF.

The V call is TRBV7-8, the J call TRBJ1-5; 7 nucleotides match TRBD1. The germline V gene encodes CDR1 SGHVS and CDR2 FQNEAQ. V trimming: 4 bases; J trimming: 3 bases; junction bases outside the gene matches: 3. The CDR3 has 14 amino acids. This CDR3 reads CASSSGGPNQPQHF. As DNA, the CDR3 is TGTGCCAGCAGCTCAGGGGGACCCAATCAGCCCCAGCATTTT.

This chain links TRBV30 with TRBJ2-3; D is undetermined. CDR3 length equals 12 residues. Germline loops: CDR1 GTSNPN, CDR2 SVGIG (reference sequence). Between the trimmed V and J ends, which lost 4 bases and 2 bases, there was a span of 7 bases. CDR3 in DNA: TGTGCCTGGAACCTGGCCACAGATACGCAGTATTTT. Translation gives CAWNLATDTQYF.

This chain connects TRBV15 to TRBJ1-4; D is ambiguous. V was pared by 0 bases and J by 3 bases, with 11 bases between. The CDR3 loop spans 16 amino acids. Germline CDR1 and CDR2: LNHNV and YYDKDF (reference sequence). The CDR3 DNA sequence: TGTGCCACCAGCAGAGATCCCGGAGAGCCTAATGAAAAACTGTTTTTT. Translating it yields CATSRDPGEPNEKLFF.

V gene TRBV18 combines with J gene TRBJ1-2, with 8 bases fitting TRBD1. CDR1 and CDR2 from the germline V gene are KGHSH and LQKENI. V lost 6 bases and J lost 1; bases outside the gene matches: 7. The CDR3 runs 15 residues. DNA of the CDR3: TGTGCCAGCTCCTTATTCGACAGGGGTAACTATGGCTACACCTTC. As protein: CASSLFDRGNYGYTF.

V gene TRBV6-4 combines with J gene TRBJ2-7; TRBD1 agrees at 11 bases. Germline values: CDR1 MRHNA, CDR2 SNTAGT. Trimming took 3 bases from V and 5 from J; bases not matched to a gene: 9. The length of the CDR3 is 16 residues. The CDR3 region has the DNA TGTGCCAGCAGTGAGACCGGGACAGGGGGGATACACGAGCAGTACTTC. Amino acids: CASSETGTGGIHEQYF.

J is TRBJ2-1 and V is TRBV5-1; TRBD2 matches at 15 bases. The germline gives CDR1 SGHRS, CDR2 YFSETQ. V was pared by 4 bases and J by 8 bases, with 7 bases of the junction left unmatched. There are 16 residues in the CDR3. The CDR3 bases are TGCGCCAGCAGCCCGCCCGGGACTAGCGGGAGGCATGAGCAGTTCTTC. Its translation is CASSPPGTSGRHEQFF.

J is TRBJ2-5 and V is TRBV2, with a weak D call TRBD2 (6 bases). With 8 bases removed from V and 1 base from J, the gap between germline ends came to 17 bases. Germline V lookup: CDR1 SNHLY, CDR2 FYNNEI. The CDR3 runs to 15 residues. The CDR3: CASCRDSSFQETQYF. DNA of the CDR3: TGTGCCAGCTGCCGGGACTCCTCTTTCCAAGAGACCCAGTACTTC.

Comment on this clone: This specimen includes other DNA sequences encoding the same CDR3. The CDR3 region is CASSQDRTVAFYNSPLHF. The DNA for the CDR3 is TGTGCCAGCAGCCAAGACCGGACAGTGGCCTTCTATAATTCACCCCTCCACTTT. The rearrangement joins TRBV4-2 to TRBJ1-6; D is perhaps TRBD1 (6 bases). Germline CDR1 LGHNA, CDR2 YNFKEQ. Deletions cut 0 bases from V and 3 bases from J, with 15 bases between. CDR3 length: 18 residues.